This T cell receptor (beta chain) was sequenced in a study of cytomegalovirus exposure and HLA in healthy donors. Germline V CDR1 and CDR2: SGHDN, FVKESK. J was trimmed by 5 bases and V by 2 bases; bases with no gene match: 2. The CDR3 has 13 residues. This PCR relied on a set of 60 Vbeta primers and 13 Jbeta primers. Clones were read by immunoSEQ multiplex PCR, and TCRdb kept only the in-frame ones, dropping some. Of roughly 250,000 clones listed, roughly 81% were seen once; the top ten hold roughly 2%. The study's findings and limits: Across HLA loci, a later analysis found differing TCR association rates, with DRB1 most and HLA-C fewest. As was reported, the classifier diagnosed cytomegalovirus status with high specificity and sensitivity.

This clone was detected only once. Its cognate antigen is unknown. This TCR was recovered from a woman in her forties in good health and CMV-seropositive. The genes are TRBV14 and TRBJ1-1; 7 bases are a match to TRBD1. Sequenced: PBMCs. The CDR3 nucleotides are TGTGCCAGCAGCCAACAGGGGGTAACTGAAGCTTTCTTT. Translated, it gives CASSQQGVTEAFF. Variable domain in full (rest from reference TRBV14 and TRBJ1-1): EAGVTQFPSHSVIEKGQTVTLRCDPISGHDNLYWYRRVMGKEIKFLLHFVKESKQDESGMPNNRFLAERTGGTYSTLKVQPAELEDSGVYFCASSQQGVTEAFFGQGTRLTVV.